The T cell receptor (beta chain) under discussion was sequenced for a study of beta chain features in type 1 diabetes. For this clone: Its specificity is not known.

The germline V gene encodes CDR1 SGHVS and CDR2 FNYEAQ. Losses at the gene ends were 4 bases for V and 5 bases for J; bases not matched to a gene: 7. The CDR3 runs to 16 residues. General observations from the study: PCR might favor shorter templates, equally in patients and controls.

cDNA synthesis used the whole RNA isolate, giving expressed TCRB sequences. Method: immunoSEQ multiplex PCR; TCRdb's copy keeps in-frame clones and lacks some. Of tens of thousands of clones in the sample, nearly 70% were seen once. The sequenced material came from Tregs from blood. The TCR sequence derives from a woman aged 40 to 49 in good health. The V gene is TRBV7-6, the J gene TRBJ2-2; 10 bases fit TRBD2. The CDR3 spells CASSWVAGGYTGELFF. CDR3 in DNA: TGTGCCAGCAGCTGGGTAGCGGGGGGCTATACCGGGGAGCTGTTTTTT.